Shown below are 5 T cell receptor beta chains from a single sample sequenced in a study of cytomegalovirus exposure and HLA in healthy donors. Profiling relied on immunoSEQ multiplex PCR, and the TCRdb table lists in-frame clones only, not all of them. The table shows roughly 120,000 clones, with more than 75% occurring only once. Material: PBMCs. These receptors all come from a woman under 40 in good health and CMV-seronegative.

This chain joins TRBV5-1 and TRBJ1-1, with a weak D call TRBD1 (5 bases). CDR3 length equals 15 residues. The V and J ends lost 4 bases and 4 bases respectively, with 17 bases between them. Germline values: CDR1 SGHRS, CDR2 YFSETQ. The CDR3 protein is CASSQNGRQSTEAFF. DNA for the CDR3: TGCGCCAGCAGCCAAAATGGACGACAGTCCACTGAAGCTTTCTTT. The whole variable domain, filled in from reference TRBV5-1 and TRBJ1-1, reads KAGVTQTPRYLIKTRGQQVTLSCSPISGHRSVSWYQQTPGQGLQFLFEYFSETQRNKGNFPGRFSGRQFSNSRSEMNVSTLELGDSALYLCASSQNGRQSTEAFFGQGTRLTVV.

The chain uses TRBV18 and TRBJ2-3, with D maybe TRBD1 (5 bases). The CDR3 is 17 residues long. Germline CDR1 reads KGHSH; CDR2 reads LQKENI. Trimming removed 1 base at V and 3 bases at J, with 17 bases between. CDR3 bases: TGTGCCAGCTCACCACAGGTCTCCAGGGTCGGGACAGATACGCAGTATTTT. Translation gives CASSPQVSRVGTDTQYF.

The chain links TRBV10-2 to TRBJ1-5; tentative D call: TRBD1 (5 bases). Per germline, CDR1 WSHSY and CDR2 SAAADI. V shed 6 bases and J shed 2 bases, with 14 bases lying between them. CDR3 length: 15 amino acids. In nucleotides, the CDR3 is TGCGCCAGCAGCGTCAGGGCGGATGGCAATCAGCCCCAGCATTTT. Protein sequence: CASSVRADGNQPQHF.

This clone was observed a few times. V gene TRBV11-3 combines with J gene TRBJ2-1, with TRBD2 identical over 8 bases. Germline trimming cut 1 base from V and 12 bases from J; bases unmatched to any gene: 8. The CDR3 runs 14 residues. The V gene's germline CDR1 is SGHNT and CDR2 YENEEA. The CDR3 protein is CASSLVGTGGAQFF. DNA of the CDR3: TGTGCCAGCAGCTTAGTAGGGACGGGGGGGGCGCAGTTCTTC. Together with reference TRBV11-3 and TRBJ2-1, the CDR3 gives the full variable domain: EAGVVQSPRYKIIEKKQPVAFWCNPISGHNTLYWYLQNLGQGPELLIRYENEEAVDDSQLPKDRFSAERLKGVDSTLKIQPAELGDSAVYLCASSLVGTGGAQFFGPGTRLTVL.

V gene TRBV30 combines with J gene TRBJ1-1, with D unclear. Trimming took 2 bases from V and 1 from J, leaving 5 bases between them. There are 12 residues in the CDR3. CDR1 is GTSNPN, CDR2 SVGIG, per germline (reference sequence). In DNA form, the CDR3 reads TGTGCCTGGAGTCACGGGAACACTGAAGCTTTCTTT. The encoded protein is CAWSHGNTEAFF.